A single sample is the source of the 32 T cell receptor beta chains below, sequenced in a study of T cells in women clearing cervical HPV infection. Libraries were prepared by immunoSEQ multiplex PCR; TCRdb keeps only in-frame clonotypes and omits some of them. This sample's table has under 25,000 clones. Sequencing used blood buffy coat. The receptors come from a woman aged 18 to 75 with a cervical HPV16 infection that either progressed to CIN3+ or cleared (not recorded which).

With respect to this clone: The CDR3 end is not reached by the read, which stops 3 residues before it; the germline J gene fills it in. The chain employs TRBV18 and TRBJ1-2; possibly TRBD1 for D (5 bases). The length of the CDR3 is 14 residues. V lost 3 bases and J lost 0, with 8 bases in between. Per germline, CDR1 KGHSH and CDR2 LQKENI. The covered CDR3 bases are TGTGCCAGCTCACCGACAGAGCCTAACTATGGC. Encoded protein: CASSPTEPNYG. The entire CDR3 reads CASSPTEPNYGYTF.

With regard to this clone: The CDR3 end lies 3 residues beyond the end of the read and is filled in from the germline J gene. V gene TRBV2 combines with J gene TRBJ2-6, with D unresolved. CDR3 length equals 13 residues. The germline V gene has CDR1 SNHLY and CDR2 FYNNEI. CDR3 DNA, as far as it was read: TGTGCCAGCAGTGCCCGAGATTTCCAGGTC. It yields the protein CASSARDFQV. The whole CDR3 sequence is CASSARDFQVLTF.

As to this clone: Sequencing ends 3 residues short of the CDR3 end; the germline J gene provides the rest. The chain combines TRBV29-1 with TRBJ1-3, with D possibly TRBD1 on 5 matching bases. The CDR3 is made up of 14 amino acids. Looked up from germline, CDR1 is SQVTM and CDR2 is ANQGSEA. The V end was cut by 4 bases, the J end by 2 bases, with 12 bases between. The CDR3 protein is CSVAGSSTGNTIYF. CDR3 DNA, as far as it was read: TGCAGCGTTGCAGGGAGCAGTACTGGAAACACC.

For this clone: With the read ending 3 residues before the CDR3 end, the germline J gene is used to fill in that end. The chain joins TRBV12-3 or TRBV12-4 to TRBJ2-7, with 7 bases aligning to TRBD1. The CDR3 runs 14 residues. J was trimmed by 2 bases and V by 6 bases; bases with no gene match: 7. The part of the CDR3 DNA that was read is TGTGCCAGCAGAAAGCTGGACAGGCCCTACGAG. It encodes CASRKLDRPYE. The entire CDR3 protein is CASRKLDRPYEQYF.

Regarding this clone: The read halts 3 residues ahead of the CDR3 end, with the missing end drawn from the germline J gene. J is TRBJ2-3 and V is TRBV7-2, with D possibly TRBD2 on 6 matching bases. V gave up 5 bases and J gave up 0 bases, with 12 bases separating them. The CDR3 totals 15 residues. Per the germline V gene, CDR1 is SGHTA and CDR2 is FQGNSA. The sequenced part of the CDR3 DNA is TGTGCCAGCAGCCTGATGGCGGGGAGCACAGATACG. It is translated as CASSLMAGSTDT. The whole CDR3 sequence is CASSLMAGSTDTQYF.

On this clone: The read terminates 3 residues before the CDR3 end, so the remaining end is supplied by the germline J gene. The rearrangement uses TRBV19 and TRBJ1-2, with D hard to call. Germline V CDR1 and CDR2: LNHDA, SQIVND (reference sequence). V shed 6 bases and J shed 2 bases, with 13 bases lying between them. CDR3 length equals 14 residues. CDR3 bases read: TGTGCCAGTAGATCGGGGATGGGCAACTATGGC. Translated: CASRSGMGNYG. The CDR3 in its entirety is CASRSGMGNYGYTF. The entire variable domain, with the rest obtained from reference TRBV19 and TRBJ1-2, is as follows: DGGITQSPKYLFRKEGQNVTLSCEQNLNHDAMYWYRQDPGQGLRLIYYSQIVNDFQKGDIAEGYSVSREKKESFPLTVTSAQKNPTAFYLCASRSGMGNYGYTFGSGTRLTVV.

To note about this clone: The sequenced fragment ends 3 residues before the CDR3 boundary, so the rest is inferred from the germline J gene. This sequence joins TRBV18 and TRBJ1-3; D ambiguous. The V gene's germline CDR1 is KGHSH and CDR2 LQKENI. The CDR3 spans 16 residues. V lost 0 bases, J lost 0 bases, and 9 bases lay in between. The CDR3 sequence: CASSPPRITSGNTIYF. CDR3 DNA, as far as it was read: TGTGCCAGCTCACCACCGCGGATTACCTCTGGAAACACC.

On this clone itself: Read sequence stops 3 residues before the CDR3 end, and the germline J gene provides the missing end. The chain has TRBV7-8 and TRBJ2-1; D gene uncertain. CDR3 length equals 13 residues. V lost 2 bases, J lost 9 bases, and 11 bases lay in between. Germline CDR1 and CDR2: SGHVS and FQNEAQ. The part of the CDR3 DNA that was read is TGTGCCAGCAGCTTAAAGACTCACGGTGAG. This sequence encodes CASSLKTHGE. The CDR3, in full, reads CASSLKTHGEQFF.

Details on this clone: Read data end 3 residues before the CDR3 end; the end is taken from the germline J gene. J is TRBJ1-2 and V is TRBV5-6; TRBD1 might be the D (6 bases). The CDR3 covers 13 residues. V gave up 6 bases and J gave up 1 base, with 10 bases separating them. Germline CDR1 and CDR2: SGHDT and YYEEEE. CDR3 DNA, as far as it was read: TGTGCCAGCAACAGGGATGGTAACTATGGC. This sequence encodes CASNRDGNYG. The entire CDR3 is CASNRDGNYGYTF.

Regarding this clone: The read ends 3 residues early relative to the CDR3; the germline J gene fills the gap. V and J are TRBV10-3 and TRBJ2-7, with D possibly TRBD2 on 7 matching bases. CDR1 is ENHRY and CDR2 is SYGVKD in the germline V gene. CDR3 length: 12 residues. V was cut by 6 bases and J by 6 bases, with 12 bases left in between. Partial CDR3 DNA: TGTGCCATCAGGAAGGGGGGGCGCGAG. It is translated as CAIRKGGRE. The whole CDR3 is CAIRKGGREQYF.

With respect to this clone: The read finishes 3 residues shy of the CDR3 end, and the germline J gene is used to complete it. This chain links TRBV12-3 or TRBV12-4 with TRBJ2-7, with 7 nucleotides matching TRBD1. The V segment lost 8 bases and the J segment 3 bases; nucleotides outside the gene matches: 10. CDR3 length equals 14 residues. Partial CDR3 DNA: TGTGCCAGCCGACCGCAGGGGGACAGCTACGAG. Amino acids: CASRPQGDSYE. The CDR3 as a whole reads CASRPQGDSYEQYF.

CDR3: CASSLRQNTGELFF. CDR3 bases read: TGTGCCAGCAGCTTGCGGCAGAACACCGGGGAG. The chain uses TRBV11-3 and TRBJ2-2; D remains unclear. The CDR3 end lies 3 residues beyond the end of the read and is filled in from the germline J gene. Germline CDR1 reads SGHNT; CDR2 reads YENEEA. V gave up 3 bases and J gave up 1 base, with 6 bases separating them. CDR3 length: 14 amino acids.

As for this clone: The CDR3 extends 3 residues past the end of the read, so its final part is completed from the germline J gene. The chain links TRBV7-2 to TRBJ1-1; D possibly corresponds to TRBD1 (6 bases). Trimming cost V 5 bases and J 3 bases, with 16 bases left between them. The germline gives CDR1 SGHTA, CDR2 FQGNSA. The CDR3 runs to 15 residues. The CDR3 DNA, read in part, is TGTGCCAGCAGCCCCGACACTTCAGGGGACACTGAA. Its translation is CASSPDTSGDTE. The entire CDR3 protein reads CASSPDTSGDTEAFF.

Worth noting for this clone: Read coverage stops 3 residues before the CDR3 terminus; the germline J gene supplies the remainder. This chain joins TRBV20-1 and TRBJ1-1, with a weak D call TRBD1 (5 bases). From germline, CDR1 is DFQATT and CDR2 SNEGSKA (reference sequence). The CDR3 length is 12 residues. With 1 base removed from V and 7 bases from J, the gap between germline ends came to 10 bases. The CDR3 here is CSARGAGLEAFF. The CDR3 bases that were read are TGCAGTGCTAGAGGGGCGGGACTTGAA.

About this clone: The CDR3 is cut off 3 residues early in the read; its end comes from the germline J gene. The genes are TRBV7-2 and TRBJ1-3; D gene unclear. This CDR3 is built from 15 residues. The V gene lost 0 bases and the J gene lost 2 bases, with 8 bases spanning the gap. The germline CDR1 and CDR2 sequences are SGHTA and FQGNSA. CDR3 loop: CASSLALPAGNTIYF. CDR3 DNA, as far as it was read: TGTGCCAGCAGCTTAGCGCTTCCAGCTGGAAACACC.

With regard to this clone: The CDR3 end lies 3 residues beyond the end of the read and is filled in from the germline J gene. This chain links TRBV11-2 with TRBJ2-7, with 7 bases fitting TRBD2. Germline V gene data show CDR1 as SGHAT and CDR2 as FQNNGV. V trimming: 5 bases; J trimming: 3 bases; junction bases outside the gene matches: 10. The CDR3 length is 15 residues. The DNA read from the CDR3 is TGTGCCAGCAGCCCCCGGGGGGACTTTCTCTACGAG. Amino acids: CASSPRGDFLYE. The complete CDR3 reads CASSPRGDFLYEQYF.

About this clone itself: The read finishes 3 residues shy of the CDR3 end, and the germline J gene is used to complete it. The rearrangement uses TRBV5-8 and TRBJ2-7; 9 bases align to TRBD1. Losses at the gene ends were 2 bases for V and 6 bases for J; bases not matched to a gene: 6. Germline V gives CDR1 SGHTS, CDR2 YDEGEE. The CDR3 has 14 residues. The CDR3 loop reads CASSFNRGQGEQYF. Partial CDR3 DNA: TGTGCCAGCAGCTTTAACAGGGGGCAGGGCGAG.

A note on this clone: The CDR3 end falls 3 residues outside the read, so it is completed with the germline J gene. The chain recombines TRBV30 with TRBJ2-2; D may be TRBD1 (6 bases). V lost 5 bases, J lost 0 bases, and 10 bases lay in between. CDR3 length: 14 amino acids. Germline V gene sequence: CDR1 GTSNPN, CDR2 SVGIG (reference sequence). The CDR3 spells CAWETGANTGELFF. CDR3 bases read: TGTGCCTGGGAGACAGGAGCGAACACCGGGGAG.

As concerns this clone: Read coverage stops 3 residues before the CDR3 terminus; the germline J gene supplies the remainder. This chain uses TRBV6-2 or TRBV6-3 with TRBJ1-2, with 7 bases identical to TRBD1. Germline CDR1 is MNHEY and CDR2 is SVGEGT. The CDR3 length is 14 residues. J gave up 4 bases and V 6 bases, and 8 bases lay outside the gene matches. The CDR3 bases that were read are TGTGCCAGCAGCCTTAGGGGACAGCTCTATGGC. Translated: CASSLRGQLYG. The CDR3 in its entirety is CASSLRGQLYGYTF.

As for this clone: From the germline J gene comes the end of the CDR3, since the read stops 3 residues before it. The rearrangement links TRBV5-1 to TRBJ1-1; 7 positions match TRBD1. V lost 4 bases to trimming and J lost 2 bases; unmatched junction nucleotides: 8. CDR1 and CDR2 (germline): SGHRS, YFSETQ. This CDR3 region has 15 residues. The covered CDR3 bases are TGCGCCAGCAGCGGGACAGTAAACCGAAACACTGAA. Its protein product is CASSGTVNRNTE. The complete CDR3 protein is CASSGTVNRNTEAFF.

About this clone: The read terminates 3 residues ahead of where the CDR3 ends, so the germline J gene completes it. V and J are TRBV20-1 and TRBJ2-1; possibly TRBD2 for D (6 bases). The V gene's germline CDR1 is DFQATT and CDR2 SNEGSKA (reference sequence). CDR3 length equals 16 residues. V was pared by 0 bases and J by 6 bases, with 18 bases between. The CDR3 here is CSARDFRDSSPNEQFF. The sequenced part of the CDR3 DNA is TGCAGTGCTAGAGATTTCCGGGACTCTTCCCCCAATGAG.

As regards this clone: The read ends 3 residues shy of where the CDR3 ends; the end is completed using the germline J gene. The gene calls are TRBV20-1 and TRBJ1-1; tentatively, D is TRBD1 (6 bases). Trimming took 3 bases from V and 6 from J, leaving 17 bases between them. The CDR3 totals 14 residues. CDR1 DFQATT and CDR2 SNEGSKA come from the germline V gene (reference sequence). CDR3 bases read: TGCAGTGCTAGGGGAGGGAGGGGGTGGGCTGAA. It is translated as CSARGGRGWAE. The entire CDR3 reads CSARGGRGWAEAFF.

The part of the CDR3 DNA that was read is TGCGCCAGCAGCGCGGGGACAGTTGTTTTAGGTTCACCC. Protein product: CASSAGTVVLGSP. The full CDR3 reads CASSAGTVVLGSPLHF. The chain recombines TRBV5-1 with TRBJ1-6, with 7 positions matching TRBD1. The read ends 3 residues before the CDR3 terminus; that terminus is restored from the germline J gene. Germline trimming cut 4 bases from V and 9 bases from J; bases unmatched to any gene: 13. Per the germline V gene, CDR1 is SGHRS and CDR2 is YFSETQ. The CDR3 has 16 amino acids.

On this clone itself: The read terminates 3 residues ahead of where the CDR3 ends, so the germline J gene completes it. This chain joins TRBV7-9 and TRBJ1-1, with a tentative D call TRBD1 (5 bases). Germline V gene data show CDR1 as SEHNR and CDR2 as FQNEAQ (reference sequence). The CDR3 has 12 amino acids. Trimming removed 5 bases from V and 6 bases from J, with 10 bases in between. CDR3 DNA, as far as it was read: TGTGCCAGCAGCCGGACACGGGCTGAA. It translates to CASSRTRAE. The complete CDR3 protein is CASSRTRAEAFF.

Note on this clone: The read is 3 residues too short to cover the CDR3 end, so that end is filled in from the germline J gene. V gene TRBV18 combines with J gene TRBJ2-1; TRBD2 aligns across 9 bases. This CDR3 is 18 amino acids long. Germline values: CDR1 KGHSH, CDR2 LQKENI. V gave up 2 bases and J gave up 3 bases; unmatched junction bases: 11. Incomplete CDR3 DNA: TGTGCCAGCTCACCAAGGCTAGCGGGGCTCCAGGACTACAATGAG. Protein product: CASSPRLAGLQDYNE. The whole CDR3 is CASSPRLAGLQDYNEQFF.

Comments on this clone: From the germline J gene comes the end of the CDR3, since the read stops 3 residues before it. The rearrangement links TRBV27 to TRBJ1-1; 8 positions match TRBD1. V lost 3 bases, J lost 3 bases, and 3 bases stayed unmatched. The CDR3 covers 14 residues. From germline, CDR1 is MNHEY and CDR2 SMNVEV (reference sequence). CDR3 in amino acids: CASSFTGGYTEAFF. CDR3 DNA (partial): TGTGCCAGCAGTTTTACAGGGGGTTACACTGAA.

On this clone: Read coverage stops 3 residues before the CDR3 terminus; the germline J gene supplies the remainder. The V and J genes are TRBV5-1 and TRBJ2-5; no clear D gene. Germline CDR1 SGHRS, CDR2 YFSETQ. Trimming left V 2 bases short and J 3 bases short, with 14 bases between. The CDR3 runs to 15 residues. The part of the CDR3 DNA that was read is TGCGCCAGCAGCTTCTTCACACAGAGAGAAGAGACC. This gives the protein CASSFFTQREET. The full CDR3 sequence reads CASSFFTQREETQYF.

To note about this clone: With the read ending 3 residues before the CDR3 end, the germline J gene is used to fill in that end. The genes are TRBV20-1 and TRBJ2-7; 12 bases fit TRBD1. Germline V CDR1 and CDR2: DFQATT, SNEGSKA (reference sequence). J lost 5 bases, V lost 6 bases, and 8 bases had no gene match. CDR3 length: 14 residues. This CDR3 is CSAVQGTGGNEQYF. The DNA read from the CDR3 is TGCAGTGCGGTTCAAGGGACAGGGGGCAACGAG.

Of note for this clone: Read data end 3 residues before the CDR3 end; the end is taken from the germline J gene. The rearrangement joins TRBV7-2 to TRBJ1-2; a weak D match, TRBD1 (6 bases). Germline CDR1 and CDR2: SGHTA and FQGNSA. The CDR3 is 15 residues long. Here the CDR3 reads CASRGTRGIWVGYTF. The DNA read from the CDR3 is TGTGCCAGCAGAGGGACCAGGGGAATTTGGGTCGGC.

A word on this clone: From the germline J gene comes the end of the CDR3, since the read stops 3 residues before it. This chain joins TRBV12-3 or TRBV12-4 and TRBJ1-2, with D perhaps matching TRBD1 (5 bases). Trimming cost V 2 bases and J 4 bases, with 14 bases left between them. This CDR3 is built from 15 residues. The part of the CDR3 DNA that was read is TGTGCCAGCAGTTTAAGTTTCCAGGGACTCTATGGC. Its translation is CASSLSFQGLYG. The full-length CDR3 reads as CASSLSFQGLYGYTF.

As to this clone: The CDR3 end is not reached by the read, which stops 3 residues before it; the germline J gene fills it in. The chain joins TRBV5-1 to TRBJ2-3; D remains unclear. The CDR3 totals 15 residues. CDR1 SGHRS and CDR2 YFSETQ come from the germline V gene. V dropped 0 bases and J dropped 0 bases, with 8 bases sitting between them. The sequenced CDR3 bases are TGCGCCAGCAGCTTGGTCGACACAAGCACAGATACG. Protein product: CASSLVDTSTDT. The CDR3 in full is CASSLVDTSTDTQYF. The full variable domain, in which reference TRBV5-1 and TRBJ2-3 provide the parts outside the CDR3, is KAGVTQTPRYLIKTRGQQVTLSCSPISGHRSVSWYQQTPGQGLQFLFEYFSETQRNKGNFPGRFSGRQFSNSRSEMNVSTLELGDSALYLCASSLVDTSTDTQYFGPGTRLTVL.

CDR3 protein: CASSPLDRGHTIYF. Partial CDR3 DNA: TGTGCCAGCTCGCCCCTCGACAGGGGCCACACC. The chain joins TRBV18 to TRBJ1-3; 8 bases fit TRBD1. The sequenced fragment ends 3 residues before the CDR3 boundary, so the rest is inferred from the germline J gene. The CDR3 runs 14 residues. V shed 6 bases, J shed 8 bases, and the junction held 9 bases outside the gene matches. The germline V gene has CDR1 KGHSH and CDR2 LQKENI.